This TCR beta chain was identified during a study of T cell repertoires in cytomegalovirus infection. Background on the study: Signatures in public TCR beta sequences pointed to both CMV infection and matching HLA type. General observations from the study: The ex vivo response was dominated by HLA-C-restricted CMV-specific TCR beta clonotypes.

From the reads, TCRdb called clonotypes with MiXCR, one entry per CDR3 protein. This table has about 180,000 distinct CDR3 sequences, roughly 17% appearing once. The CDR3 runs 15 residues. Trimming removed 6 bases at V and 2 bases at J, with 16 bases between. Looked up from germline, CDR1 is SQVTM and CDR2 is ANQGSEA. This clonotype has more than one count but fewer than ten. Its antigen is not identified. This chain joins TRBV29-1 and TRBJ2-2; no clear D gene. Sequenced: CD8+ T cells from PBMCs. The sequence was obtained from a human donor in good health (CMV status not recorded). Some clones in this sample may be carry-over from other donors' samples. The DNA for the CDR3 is TGCAGCGTACCCCCGGCCGACCTTAACACCGGGGAGCTGTTTTTT. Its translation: CSVPPADLNTGELFF.